These 8 T cell receptor beta chains originate from one sample sequenced in a study of cytomegalovirus exposure and HLA in healthy donors. Method: immunoSEQ multiplex PCR; TCRdb's copy keeps in-frame clones and lacks some. The sample includes 150,000 to 200,000 clones, about 87% of them seen just once. Sequencing was performed on PBMCs. The receptors shown here come from a woman aged 30 to 39 in good health and CMV-seronegative.

The V and J genes are TRBV5-4 and TRBJ1-2, with D perhaps matching TRBD1 (6 bases). This CDR3 has 15 amino acids. Germline V gene sequence: CDR1 SGHNT, CDR2 YYREEE (reference sequence). V was shortened by 3 bases and J by 2 bases, with 14 bases between the two germline ends. CDR3: CASSSKVTGNYGYTF. CDR3 DNA: TGTGCCAGCAGCTCCAAGGTAACAGGGAACTATGGCTACACCTTC.

The chain combines TRBV27 with TRBJ2-1; D gene unclear. Germline values: CDR1 MNHEY, CDR2 SMNVEV (reference sequence). The CDR3 consists of 13 residues. V was cut by 3 bases and J by 4 bases, with 7 bases left in between. CDR3 DNA sequence: TGTGCCAGCAGTTTGAACTTTTACAATGAGCAGTTCTTC. The encoded protein is CASSLNFYNEQFF.

The chain joins TRBV2 to TRBJ1-6; TRBD1 matches 7 bases. The CDR3 is made up of 14 amino acids. The V and J ends lost 7 bases and 4 bases, in that order; junction bases with no gene match: 4. CDR1 SNHLY and CDR2 FYNNEI come from the germline V gene. CDR3 coding DNA: TGTGCCAGCAATGGGGGACAGTATAATTCACCCCTCCACTTT. Its translation: CASNGGQYNSPLHF.

The chain employs TRBV4-1 and TRBJ1-4, with D maybe TRBD1 (5 bases). The CDR3 consists of 14 residues. Germline CDR1 reads MGHRA; CDR2 reads YSYEKL. V lost 0 bases and J lost 11, with 13 bases in between. CDR3 region: CASSQEDLGGKLFF. In DNA form, the CDR3 reads TGCGCCAGCAGCCAAGAGGACCTCGGGGGGAAACTGTTTTTT.

The gene calls are TRBV6-1 and TRBJ2-5; D possibly corresponds to TRBD2 (5 bases). Germline CDR1 reads MNHNS; CDR2 reads SASEGT. The CDR3 has 13 amino acids. V was trimmed by 5 bases and J by 1 base, leaving 8 bases between them. CDR3 sequence reads: CASSFGSQETQYF. The CDR3 DNA reads as TGTGCCAGCAGTTTTGGGAGCCAAGAGACCCAGTACTTC.

The chain links TRBV11-2 to TRBJ1-6, with 7 bases lining up with TRBD1. CDR3 length equals 15 residues. J was trimmed by 5 bases and V by 5 bases; bases with no gene match: 6. CDR1 and CDR2 from the germline V gene are SGHAT and FQNNGV. The CDR3 DNA sequence: TGTGCCAGCAGCGGGAGAGGACAGGATAATTCACCCCTCCACTTT. Protein product: CASSGRGQDNSPLHF.

The genes are TRBV5-6 and TRBJ2-1, with a possible D match to TRBD2 (5 bases). CDR3 length equals 13 residues. V shed 4 bases and J shed 7 bases, with 12 bases lying between them. The germline CDR1 and CDR2 sequences are SGHDT and YYEEEE. The CDR3 DNA reads as TGTGCCAGCAGCCCTGCCGGCGGGAATGAGCAGTTCTTC. Its translation is CASSPAGGNEQFF.

The rearrangement uses TRBV13 and TRBJ2-1; 11 bases agree with TRBD1. The CDR3 is 15 residues long. Trimming cost V 4 bases and J 4 bases; bases outside gene matches: 3. Germline V lookup: CDR1 PRHDT, CDR2 FYEKMQ (reference sequence). The CDR3: CASSWGQGVYNEQFF. The CDR3 bases are TGTGCCAGCAGCTGGGGACAGGGGGTATACAATGAGCAGTTCTTC.